This T cell receptor (beta chain) was found in a study of shared clonotypes between healthy human individuals. Study observations and caveats: Some naive CD4 clonotypes, about 5%, turned up in common across a handful of donors. Generally, naive subsets came out with larger estimated richness than memory subsets.

Several immunoSEQ plates received, in even portions, the genomic DNA of each subset. Original data processing: Filtering differed since immunoSEQ provided only junctions, with no quality scores. Profiling relied on immunoSEQ multiplex PCR, and the TCRdb table lists in-frame clones only, not all of them. V, J and clone size are taken as reported in that table, and D and trimming were inferred from the DNA itself. This table has fewer than 1.4 million clones, about 80% appearing once. Notes on this clone: Its antigen is currently unknown.

Germline CDR1 and CDR2: DFQATT and SNEGSKA (reference sequence). The CDR3 contains 11 residues. Between the trimmed V and J ends, which lost 3 bases and 9 bases, there was a span of 11 bases. The sample comprised memory CD4+ T cells from PBMCs. The sample's subset: CD45RA-negative fraction. This chain connects TRBV20-1 to TRBJ1-1; D may be TRBD1 (5 bases). This TCR was sampled from a young man in good health. Some clones in this sample may be carry-over from other donors' samples. Written as DNA, the CDR3 is TGCAGTGCTAGCCAAGGGACCAAAGCTTTCTTT. This encodes CSASQGTKAFF.